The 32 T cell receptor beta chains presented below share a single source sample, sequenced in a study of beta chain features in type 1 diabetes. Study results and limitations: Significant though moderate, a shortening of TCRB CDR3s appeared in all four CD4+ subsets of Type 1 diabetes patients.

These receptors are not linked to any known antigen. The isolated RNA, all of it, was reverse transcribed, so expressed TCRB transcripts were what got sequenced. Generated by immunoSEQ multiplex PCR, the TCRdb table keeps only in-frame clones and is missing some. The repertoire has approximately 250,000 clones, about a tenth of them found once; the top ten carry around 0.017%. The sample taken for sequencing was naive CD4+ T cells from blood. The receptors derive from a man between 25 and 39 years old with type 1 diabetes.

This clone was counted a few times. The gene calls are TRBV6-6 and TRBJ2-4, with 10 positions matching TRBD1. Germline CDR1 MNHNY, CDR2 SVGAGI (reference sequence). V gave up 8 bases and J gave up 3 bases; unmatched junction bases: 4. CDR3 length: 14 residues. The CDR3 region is CASRDRGDKNIQYF. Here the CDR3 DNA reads TGTGCCAGCCGGGACAGGGGCGACAAAAACATTCAGTACTTC.

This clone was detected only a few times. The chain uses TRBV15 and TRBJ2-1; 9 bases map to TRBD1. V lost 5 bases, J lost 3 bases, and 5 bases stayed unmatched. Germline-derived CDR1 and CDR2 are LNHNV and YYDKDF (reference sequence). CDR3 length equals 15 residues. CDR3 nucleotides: TGTGCCACCAGCTCCGGGACAGGGAACTACAATGAGCAGTTCTTC. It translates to CATSSGTGNYNEQFF. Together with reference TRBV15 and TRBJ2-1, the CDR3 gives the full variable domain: DAMVIQNPRYQVTQFGKPVTLSCSQTLNHNVMYWYQQKSSQAPKLLFHYYDKDFNNEADTPDNFQSRRPNTSFCFLDIRSPGLGDTAMYLCATSSGTGNYNEQFFGPGTRLTVL.

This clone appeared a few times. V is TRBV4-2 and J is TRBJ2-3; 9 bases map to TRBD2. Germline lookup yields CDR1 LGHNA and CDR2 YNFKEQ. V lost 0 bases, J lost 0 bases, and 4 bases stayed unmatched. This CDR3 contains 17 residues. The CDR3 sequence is CASSQEPSGVSTDTQYF. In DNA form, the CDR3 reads TGTGCCAGCAGCCAAGAACCTAGCGGGGTAAGCACAGATACGCAGTATTTT.

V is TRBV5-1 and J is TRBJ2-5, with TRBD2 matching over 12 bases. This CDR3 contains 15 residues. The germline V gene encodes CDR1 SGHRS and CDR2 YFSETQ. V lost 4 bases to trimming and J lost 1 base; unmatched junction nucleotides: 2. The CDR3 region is CASSGTSGFQETQYF. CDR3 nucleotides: TGCGCCAGCAGCGGGACTAGCGGGTTCCAAGAGACCCAGTACTTC.

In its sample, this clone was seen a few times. The CDR3 nucleotides read TGTGCCAGCTTCCCTCTACGGGGGTTTAGAGAAAAACTGTTTTTT. Translated: CASFPLRGFREKLFF. The chain has TRBV28 and TRBJ1-4; tentative D call: TRBD1 (5 bases). CDR1 and CDR2 from the germline V gene are MDHEN and SYDVKM. CDR3 length: 15 residues. Trimming shortened V by 8 bases and J by 8 bases, and 21 bases separated the two germline ends.

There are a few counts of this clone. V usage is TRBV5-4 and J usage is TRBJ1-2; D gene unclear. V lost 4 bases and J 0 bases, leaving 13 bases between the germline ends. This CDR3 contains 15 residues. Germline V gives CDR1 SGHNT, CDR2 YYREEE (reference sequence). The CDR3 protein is CASSKIPIANYGYTF. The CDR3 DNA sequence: TGTGCCAGCAGCAAGATTCCTATTGCTAACTATGGCTACACCTTC.

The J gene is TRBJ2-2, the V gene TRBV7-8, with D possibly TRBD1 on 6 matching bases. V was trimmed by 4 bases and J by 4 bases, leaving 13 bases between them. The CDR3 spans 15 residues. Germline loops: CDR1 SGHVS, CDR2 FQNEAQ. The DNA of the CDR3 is TGTGCCAGCAGCTACACAGGGTCGGTCACCGGGGAGCTGTTTTTT. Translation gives CASSYTGSVTGELFF.

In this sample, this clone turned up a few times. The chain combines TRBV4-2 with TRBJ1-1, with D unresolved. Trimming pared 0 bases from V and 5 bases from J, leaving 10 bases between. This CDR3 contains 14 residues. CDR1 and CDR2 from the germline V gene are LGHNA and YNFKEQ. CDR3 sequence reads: CASSQDPGRTEAFF. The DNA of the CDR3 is TGTGCCAGCAGCCAAGATCCGGGTAGAACTGAAGCTTTCTTT.

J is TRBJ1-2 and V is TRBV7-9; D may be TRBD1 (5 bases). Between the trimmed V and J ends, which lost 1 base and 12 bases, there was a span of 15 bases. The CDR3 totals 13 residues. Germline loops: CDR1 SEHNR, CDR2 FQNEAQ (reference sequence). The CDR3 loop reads CASSLGGWRDHTF. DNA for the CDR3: TGTGCCAGCAGCTTAGGAGGGTGGAGGGACCACACCTTC.

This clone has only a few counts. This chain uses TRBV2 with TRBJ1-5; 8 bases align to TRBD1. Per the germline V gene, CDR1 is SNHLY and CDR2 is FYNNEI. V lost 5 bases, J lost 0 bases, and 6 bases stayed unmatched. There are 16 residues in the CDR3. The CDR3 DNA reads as TGTGCCAGCAGTCTCGGACAGGGCGTTAGCAATCAGCCCCAGCATTTT. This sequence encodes CASSLGQGVSNQPQHF.

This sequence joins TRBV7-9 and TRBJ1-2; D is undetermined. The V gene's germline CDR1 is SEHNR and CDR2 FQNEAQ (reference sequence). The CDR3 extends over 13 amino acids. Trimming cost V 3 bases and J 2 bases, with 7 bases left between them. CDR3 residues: CASSFGGNYGYTF. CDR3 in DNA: TGTGCCAGCAGCTTCGGAGGGAACTATGGCTACACCTTC.

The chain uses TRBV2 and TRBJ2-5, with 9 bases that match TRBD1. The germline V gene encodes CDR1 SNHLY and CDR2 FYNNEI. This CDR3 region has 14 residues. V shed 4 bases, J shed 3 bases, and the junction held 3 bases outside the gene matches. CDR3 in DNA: TGTGCCAGCAGTGGGGGGACAGGGAAAGAGACCCAGTACTTC. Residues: CASSGGTGKETQYF.

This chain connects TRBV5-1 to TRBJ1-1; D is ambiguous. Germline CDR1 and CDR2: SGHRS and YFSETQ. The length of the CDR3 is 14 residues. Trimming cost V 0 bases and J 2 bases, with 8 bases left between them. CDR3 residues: CASSLDPGNTEAFF. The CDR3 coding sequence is TGCGCCAGCAGCTTGGATCCAGGAAACACTGAAGCTTTCTTT.

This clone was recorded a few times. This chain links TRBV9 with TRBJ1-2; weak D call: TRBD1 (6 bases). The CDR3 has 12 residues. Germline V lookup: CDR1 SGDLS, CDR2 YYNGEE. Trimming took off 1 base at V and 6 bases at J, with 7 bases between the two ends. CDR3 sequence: CASSVTGNGYTF. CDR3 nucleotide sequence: TGTGCCAGCAGCGTAACAGGGAATGGCTACACCTTC.

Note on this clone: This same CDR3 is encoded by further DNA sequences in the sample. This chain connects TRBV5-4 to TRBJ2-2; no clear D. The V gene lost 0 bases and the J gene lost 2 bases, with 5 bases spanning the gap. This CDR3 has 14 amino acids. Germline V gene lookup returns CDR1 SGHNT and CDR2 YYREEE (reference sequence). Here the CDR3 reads CASSLARNTGELFF. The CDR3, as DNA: TGTGCCAGCAGCTTGGCGAGAAACACCGGGGAGCTGTTTTTT.

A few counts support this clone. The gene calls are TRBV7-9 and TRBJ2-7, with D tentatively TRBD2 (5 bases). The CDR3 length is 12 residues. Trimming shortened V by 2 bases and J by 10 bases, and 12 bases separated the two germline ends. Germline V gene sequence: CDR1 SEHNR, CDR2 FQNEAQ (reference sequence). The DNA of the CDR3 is TGTGCCAGCAGCTTAACGGGGAAACCCCAGTACTTC. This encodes CASSLTGKPQYF.

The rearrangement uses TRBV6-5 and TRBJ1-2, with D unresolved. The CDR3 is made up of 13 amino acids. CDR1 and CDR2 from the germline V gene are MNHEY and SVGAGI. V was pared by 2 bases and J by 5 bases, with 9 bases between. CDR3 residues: CASSYTRGYGYTF. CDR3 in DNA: TGTGCCAGCAGTTACACGCGAGGGTATGGCTACACCTTC.

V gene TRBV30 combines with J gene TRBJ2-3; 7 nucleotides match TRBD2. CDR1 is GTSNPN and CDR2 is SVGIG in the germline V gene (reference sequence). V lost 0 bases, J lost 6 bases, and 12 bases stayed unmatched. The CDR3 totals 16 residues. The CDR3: CAWSVPRLAAGDTQYF. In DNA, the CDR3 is TGTGCCTGGAGTGTACCCCGGCTAGCGGCCGGTGATACGCAGTATTTT.

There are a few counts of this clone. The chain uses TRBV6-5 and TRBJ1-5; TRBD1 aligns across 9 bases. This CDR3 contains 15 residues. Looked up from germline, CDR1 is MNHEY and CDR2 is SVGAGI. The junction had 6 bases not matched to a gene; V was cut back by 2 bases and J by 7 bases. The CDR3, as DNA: TGTGCCAGCAGTTACGCAGGACAGGGGAAACAGCCCCAGCATTTT. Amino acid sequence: CASSYAGQGKQPQHF.

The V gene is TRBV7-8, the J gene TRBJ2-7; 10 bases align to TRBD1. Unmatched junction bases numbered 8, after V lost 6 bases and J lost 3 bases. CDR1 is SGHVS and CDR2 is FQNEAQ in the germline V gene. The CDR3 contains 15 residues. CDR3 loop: CASSLRDRGNYEQYF. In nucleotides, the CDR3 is TGTGCCAGCAGTCTCAGGGACAGGGGAAACTACGAGCAGTACTTC.

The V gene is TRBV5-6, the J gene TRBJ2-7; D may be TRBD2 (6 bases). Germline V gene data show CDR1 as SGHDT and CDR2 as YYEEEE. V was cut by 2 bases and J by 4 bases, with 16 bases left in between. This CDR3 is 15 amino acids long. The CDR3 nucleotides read TGTGCCAGCAGCTTTACAACTCGGGACTGGTACGAGCAGTACTTC. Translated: CASSFTTRDWYEQYF.

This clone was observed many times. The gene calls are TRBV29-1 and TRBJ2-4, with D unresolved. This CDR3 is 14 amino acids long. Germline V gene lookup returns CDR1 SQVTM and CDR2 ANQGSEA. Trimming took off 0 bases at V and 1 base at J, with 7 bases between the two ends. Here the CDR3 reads CSVEDQRAKNIQYF. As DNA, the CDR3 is TGCAGCGTTGAAGATCAGAGGGCCAAAAACATTCAGTACTTC.

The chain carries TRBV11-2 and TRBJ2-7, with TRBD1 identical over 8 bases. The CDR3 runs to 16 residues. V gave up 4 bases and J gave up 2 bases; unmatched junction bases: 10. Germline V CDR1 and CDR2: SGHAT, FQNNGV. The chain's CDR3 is CASSYNPGQAPYEQYF. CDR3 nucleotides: TGTGCCAGCAGCTATAATCCGGGACAGGCCCCCTACGAGCAGTACTTC.

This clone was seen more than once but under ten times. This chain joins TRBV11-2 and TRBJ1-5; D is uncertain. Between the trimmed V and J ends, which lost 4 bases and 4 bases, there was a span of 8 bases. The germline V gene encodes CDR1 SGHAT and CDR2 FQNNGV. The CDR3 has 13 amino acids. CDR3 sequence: CASSSHENQPQHF. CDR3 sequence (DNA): TGTGCCAGCAGCTCCCATGAGAATCAGCCCCAGCATTTT.

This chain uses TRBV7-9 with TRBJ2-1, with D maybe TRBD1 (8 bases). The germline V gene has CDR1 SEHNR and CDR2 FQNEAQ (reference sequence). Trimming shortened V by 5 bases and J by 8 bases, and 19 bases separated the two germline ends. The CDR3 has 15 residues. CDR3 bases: TGTGCCAGCAGCCCCGGACAGGGTCGGGGGGATGAGCAGTTCTTC. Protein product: CASSPGQGRGDEQFF. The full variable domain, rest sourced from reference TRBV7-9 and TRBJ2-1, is DTGVSQNPRHKITKRGQNVTFRCDPISEHNRLYWYRQTLGQGPEFLTYFQNEAQLEKSRLLSDRFSAERPKGSFSTLEIQRTEQGDSAMYLCASSPGQGRGDEQFFGPGTRLTVL.

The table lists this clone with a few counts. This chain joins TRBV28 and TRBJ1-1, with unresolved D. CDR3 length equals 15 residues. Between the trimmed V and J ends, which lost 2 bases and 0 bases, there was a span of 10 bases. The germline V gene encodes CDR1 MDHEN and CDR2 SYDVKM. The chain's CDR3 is CASSLGGNMNTEAFF. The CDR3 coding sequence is TGTGCCAGCAGTTTAGGCGGAAACATGAACACTGAAGCTTTCTTT.

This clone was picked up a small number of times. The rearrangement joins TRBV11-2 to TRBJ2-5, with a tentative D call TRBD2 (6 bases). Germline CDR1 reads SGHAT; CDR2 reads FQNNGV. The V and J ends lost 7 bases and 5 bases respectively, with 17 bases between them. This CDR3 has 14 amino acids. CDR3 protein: CASTSAGSGETQYF. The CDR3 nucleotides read TGTGCCAGCACCTCCGCGGGGTCTGGGGAGACCCAGTACTTC.

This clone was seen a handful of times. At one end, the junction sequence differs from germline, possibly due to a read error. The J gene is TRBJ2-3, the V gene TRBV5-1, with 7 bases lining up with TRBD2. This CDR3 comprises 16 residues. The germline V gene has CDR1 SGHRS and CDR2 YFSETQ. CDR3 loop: CASRLGLSGDTDTQYF. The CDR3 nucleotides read TGCGCCAGCAGGTTGGGACTAAGCGGAGACACAGATACGCAGTATTTT.

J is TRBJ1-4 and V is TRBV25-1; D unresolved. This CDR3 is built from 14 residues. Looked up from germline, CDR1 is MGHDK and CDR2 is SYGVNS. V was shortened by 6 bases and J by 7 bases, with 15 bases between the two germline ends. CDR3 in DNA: TGTGCCAGCAGGAGCCGGGAGGAGGGTGAAAAACTGTTTTTT. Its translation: CASRSREEGEKLFF.

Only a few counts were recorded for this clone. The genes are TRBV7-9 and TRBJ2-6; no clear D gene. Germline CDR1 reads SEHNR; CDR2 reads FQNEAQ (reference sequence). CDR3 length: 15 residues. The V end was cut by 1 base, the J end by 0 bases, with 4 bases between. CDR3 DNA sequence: TGTGCCAGCAGCTTAGTGGCCTCTGGGGCCAACGTCCTGACTTTC. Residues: CASSLVASGANVLTF.

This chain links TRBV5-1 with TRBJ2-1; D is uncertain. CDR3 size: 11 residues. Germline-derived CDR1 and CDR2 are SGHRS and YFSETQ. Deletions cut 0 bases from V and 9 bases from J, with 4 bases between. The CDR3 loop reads CASSLAGEQFF. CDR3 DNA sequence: TGCGCCAGCAGCTTGGCAGGTGAGCAGTTCTTC.

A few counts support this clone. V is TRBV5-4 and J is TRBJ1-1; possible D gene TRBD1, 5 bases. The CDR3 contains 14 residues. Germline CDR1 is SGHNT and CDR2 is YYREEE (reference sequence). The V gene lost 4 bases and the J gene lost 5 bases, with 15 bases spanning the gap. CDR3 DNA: TGTGCCAGCAGCCAAGAAGGGGCGAGGACTGAAGCTTTCTTT. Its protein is CASSQEGARTEAFF.